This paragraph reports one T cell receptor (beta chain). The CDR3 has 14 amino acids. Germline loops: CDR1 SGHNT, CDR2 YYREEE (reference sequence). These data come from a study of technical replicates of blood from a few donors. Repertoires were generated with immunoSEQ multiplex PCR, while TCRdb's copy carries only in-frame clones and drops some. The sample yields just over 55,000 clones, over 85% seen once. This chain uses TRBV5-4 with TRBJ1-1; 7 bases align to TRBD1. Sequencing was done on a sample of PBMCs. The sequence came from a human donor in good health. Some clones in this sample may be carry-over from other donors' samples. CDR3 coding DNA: TGTGCTGAGGGTAGGGGGCTAGGGAACACTGAAGCTTTCTTT. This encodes CAEGRGLGNTEAFF.